This TCR beta chain was sequenced in a study of cytomegalovirus exposure and HLA in healthy donors. Study-level background: HLA-typed donors contributed about 85 million unique TCRs, which were held in an early data release. Whole-study findings and limits: A previous analysis found most TCR beta V segments productive roughly 87% or roughly 30% of the time. A later analysis linked some 17,000 TCR beta sequences to HLA alleles at 0.05 false discovery rate.

Trimming stripped 4 bases from V and 3 bases from J, with 9 bases between. The CDR3 has 13 amino acids. CDR1 and CDR2 (germline): SNHLY, FYNNEI. Researchers ran the PCR with 60 Vbeta and 13 Jbeta primers. Profiled with immunoSEQ multiplex PCR; TCRdb holds only in-frame clones, not every one. In the table there are some 150,000 clones, over 70% of which are singletons. To note about this clone: Its antigen is unknown.

The sample consisted of PBMCs. The chain combines TRBV2 with TRBJ1-2; no definite D call. This TCR was sampled from a male donor in good health and CMV-seronegative. The CDR3 protein is CASSGQDDYGYTF. The CDR3 DNA reads TGTGCCAGCAGTGGGCAGGATGACTATGGCTACACCTTC.